This T cell receptor (beta chain) is drawn from a study of blood T cells in healthy people across ages. Findings of the study overall: A greater number of naive CD4+ cells and higher diversity distinguished long-lived donors from aged donors.

On this clonotype itself: Its antigen remains unknown.

Primers used in a second PCR of roughly 6 to 12 cycles were a sample-barcoded 5' primer and a J-beta primer mix. TCRdb re-called the 5' RACE reads through MiXCR, storing one row per CDR3 protein. The table has 1.5 million to 2 million distinct CDR3 sequences, about 50% seen once. This receptor was obtained from a woman in her thirties or forties in good health. Sequenced sample: blood.

Here the CDR3 reads CASSLEGSSEQFF. CDR3 nucleotides: TGTGCCAGCAGCTTAGAGGGAAGCAGTGAGCAGTTCTTC. The J gene is TRBJ2-1, the V gene TRBV11-2, with D unclear. CDR3 size: 13 residues. With 0 bases removed from V and 9 bases from J, the gap between germline ends came to 9 bases. From germline, CDR1 is SGHAT and CDR2 FQNNGV.